This T cell receptor (beta chain) came from a study of somatic mutations in cytotoxic T cells in rheumatoid arthritis. Study overall: Immediately following diagnosis and ahead of any treatment, patient blood (under 31 ml EDTA) was drawn.

Germline values: CDR1 SNHLY, CDR2 FYNNEI. The V and J ends lost 7 bases and 2 bases, in that order; junction bases with no gene match: 12. The CDR3 contains 16 residues. Assay used: immunoSEQ multiplex PCR; TCRdb lists only in-frame clones, some missing. This table holds roughly 32,000 clones, approximately 85% found once. The clonotype was recovered from an adult with rheumatoid arthritis. Material for sequencing was CD8+ T cells sorted from blood. The chain couples TRBV2 to TRBJ2-3, with 7 nucleotides matching TRBD2. The chain's CDR3 is CASTSRPGRATDTQYF. The CDR3 DNA sequence: TGTGCCAGCACCTCAAGACCAGGGAGGGCCACAGATACGCAGTATTTT.